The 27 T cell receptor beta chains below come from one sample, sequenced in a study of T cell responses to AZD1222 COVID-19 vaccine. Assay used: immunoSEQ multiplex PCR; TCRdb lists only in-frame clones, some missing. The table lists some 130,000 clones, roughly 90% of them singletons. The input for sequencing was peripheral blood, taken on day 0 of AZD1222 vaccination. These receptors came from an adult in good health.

This CDR3 reads CASSLGSNGAFF. CDR3 bases: TGCGCCAGCAGCTTGGGATCGAACGGAGCTTTCTTT. The chain combines TRBV5-1 with TRBJ1-1; D not certain. Germline CDR1 is SGHRS and CDR2 is YFSETQ. Between the trimmed V and J ends, which lost 0 bases and 10 bases, there was a span of 10 bases. This CDR3 contains 12 residues.

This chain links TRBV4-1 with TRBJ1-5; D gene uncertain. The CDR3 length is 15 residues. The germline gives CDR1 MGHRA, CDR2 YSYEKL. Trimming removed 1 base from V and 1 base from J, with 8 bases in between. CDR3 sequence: CASSQGVASNQPQHF. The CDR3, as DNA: TGCGCCAGCAGCCAAGGGGTGGCAAGCAATCAGCCCCAGCATTTT.

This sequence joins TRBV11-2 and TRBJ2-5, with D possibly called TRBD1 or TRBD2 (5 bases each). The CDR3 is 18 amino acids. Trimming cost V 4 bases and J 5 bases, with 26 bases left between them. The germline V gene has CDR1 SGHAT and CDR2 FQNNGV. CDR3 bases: TGTGCCAGCAGCTCAAGGGGCGGTACGGGGATTATCGTGGAGACCCAGTACTTC. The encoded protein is CASSSRGGTGIIVETQYF. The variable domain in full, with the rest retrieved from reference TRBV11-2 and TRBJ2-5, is EAGVAQSPRYKIIEKRQSVAFWCNPISGHATLYWYQQILGQGPKLLIQFQNNGVVDDSQLPKDRFSAERLKGVDSTLKIQPAKLEDSAVYLCASSSRGGTGIIVETQYFGPGTRLLVL.

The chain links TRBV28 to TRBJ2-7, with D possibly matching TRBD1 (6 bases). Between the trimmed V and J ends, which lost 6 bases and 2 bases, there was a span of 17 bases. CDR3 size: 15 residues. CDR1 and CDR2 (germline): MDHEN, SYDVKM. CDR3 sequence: CASSLYLQGTYEQYF. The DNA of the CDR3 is TGTGCCAGCAGCCTGTACTTACAGGGAACCTACGAGCAGTACTTC.

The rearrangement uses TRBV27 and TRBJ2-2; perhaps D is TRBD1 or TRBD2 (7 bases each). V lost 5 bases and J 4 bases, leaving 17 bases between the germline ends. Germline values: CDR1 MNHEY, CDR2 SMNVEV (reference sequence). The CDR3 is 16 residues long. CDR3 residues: CASSLVRGGATGELFF. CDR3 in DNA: TGTGCCAGCAGTCTGGTCAGGGGGGGCGCCACCGGGGAGCTGTTTTTT.

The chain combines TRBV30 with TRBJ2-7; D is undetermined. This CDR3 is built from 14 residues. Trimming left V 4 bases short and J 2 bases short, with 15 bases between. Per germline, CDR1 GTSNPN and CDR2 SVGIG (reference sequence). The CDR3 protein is CAWTQEQQTYEQYF. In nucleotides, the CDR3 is TGTGCCTGGACCCAGGAGCAGCAAACCTACGAGCAGTACTTC.

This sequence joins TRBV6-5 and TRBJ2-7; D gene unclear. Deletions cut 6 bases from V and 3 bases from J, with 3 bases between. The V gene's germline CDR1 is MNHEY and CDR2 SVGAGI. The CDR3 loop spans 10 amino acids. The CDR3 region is CASSDYEQYF. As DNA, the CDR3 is TGTGCCAGCAGCGACTACGAGCAGTACTTC.

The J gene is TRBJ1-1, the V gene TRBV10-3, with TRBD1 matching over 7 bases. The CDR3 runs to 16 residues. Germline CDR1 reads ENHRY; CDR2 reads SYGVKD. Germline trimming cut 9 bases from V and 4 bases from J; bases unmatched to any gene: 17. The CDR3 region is CAISRSQGQGSTEAFF. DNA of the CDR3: TGTGCCATATCCCGGTCACAGGGGCAAGGTAGCACTGAAGCTTTCTTT.

CDR3 in amino acids: CASSPAGRGTDTQYF. The CDR3 DNA follows: TGTGCCAGCTCACCGGCGGGTAGGGGCACAGATACGCAGTATTTT. V gene TRBV18 combines with J gene TRBJ2-3; tentatively, D is TRBD2 (5 bases). The V gene's germline CDR1 is KGHSH and CDR2 LQKENI. The CDR3 is 15 residues long. Trimming stripped 3 bases from V and 1 base from J, with 11 bases between.

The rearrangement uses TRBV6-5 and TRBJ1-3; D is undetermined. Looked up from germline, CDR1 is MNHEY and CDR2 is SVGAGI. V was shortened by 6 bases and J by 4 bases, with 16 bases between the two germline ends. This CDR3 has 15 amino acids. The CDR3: CASRTGFEVGNTIYF. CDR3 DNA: TGTGCCAGCAGGACTGGGTTTGAGGTCGGAAACACCATATATTTT.

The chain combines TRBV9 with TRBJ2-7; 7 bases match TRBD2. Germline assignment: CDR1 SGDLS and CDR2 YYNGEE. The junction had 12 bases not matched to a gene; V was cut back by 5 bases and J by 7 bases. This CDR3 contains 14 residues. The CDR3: CASSWGEGSGEQYF. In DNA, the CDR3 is TGTGCCAGCAGTTGGGGGGAGGGTTCGGGAGAGCAGTACTTC.

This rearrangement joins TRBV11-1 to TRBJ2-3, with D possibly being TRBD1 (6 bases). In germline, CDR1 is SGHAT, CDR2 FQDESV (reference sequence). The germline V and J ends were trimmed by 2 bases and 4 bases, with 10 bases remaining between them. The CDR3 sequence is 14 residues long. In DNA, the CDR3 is TGTGCCAGCAGCTTACGTGGGGGCTCAGATACGCAGTATTTT. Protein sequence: CASSLRGGSDTQYF.

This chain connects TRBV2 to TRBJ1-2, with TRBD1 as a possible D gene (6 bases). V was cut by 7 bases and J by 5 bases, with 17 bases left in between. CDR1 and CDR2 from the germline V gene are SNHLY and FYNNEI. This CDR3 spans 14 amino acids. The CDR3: CASTLTGTSYGYTF. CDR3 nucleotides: TGTGCCAGCACCTTAACCGGGACAAGTTATGGCTACACCTTC.

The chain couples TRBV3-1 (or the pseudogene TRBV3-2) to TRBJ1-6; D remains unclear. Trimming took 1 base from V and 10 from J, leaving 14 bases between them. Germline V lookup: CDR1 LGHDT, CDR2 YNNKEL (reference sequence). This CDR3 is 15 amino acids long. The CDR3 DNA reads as TGTGCCAGCAGCCAAGGATATAGGGTCGGCTCACCCCTCCACTTT. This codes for CASSQGYRVGSPLHF.

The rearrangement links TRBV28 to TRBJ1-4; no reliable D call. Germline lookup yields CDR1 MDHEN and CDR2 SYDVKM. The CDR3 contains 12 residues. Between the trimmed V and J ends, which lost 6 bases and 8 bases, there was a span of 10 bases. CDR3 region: CASSLDPEKLFF. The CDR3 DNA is TGTGCCAGCAGCCTCGATCCCGAAAAACTGTTTTTT.

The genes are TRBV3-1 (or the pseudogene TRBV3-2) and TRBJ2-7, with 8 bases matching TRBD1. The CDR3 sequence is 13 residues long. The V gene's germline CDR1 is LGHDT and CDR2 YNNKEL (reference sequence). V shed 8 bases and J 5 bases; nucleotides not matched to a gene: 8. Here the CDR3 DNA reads TGTGCCAGCGGGTTTAGACAGGGGAACGAGCAGTACTTC. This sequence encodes CASGFRQGNEQYF.

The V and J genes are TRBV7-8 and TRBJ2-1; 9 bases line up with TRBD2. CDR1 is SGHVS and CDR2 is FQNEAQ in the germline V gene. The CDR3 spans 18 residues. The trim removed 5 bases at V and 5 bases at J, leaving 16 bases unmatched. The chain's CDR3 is CASSRPRILAGFNNEQFF. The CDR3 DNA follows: TGTGCCAGCAGCCGCCCAAGAATCCTAGCGGGGTTCAACAATGAGCAGTTCTTC.

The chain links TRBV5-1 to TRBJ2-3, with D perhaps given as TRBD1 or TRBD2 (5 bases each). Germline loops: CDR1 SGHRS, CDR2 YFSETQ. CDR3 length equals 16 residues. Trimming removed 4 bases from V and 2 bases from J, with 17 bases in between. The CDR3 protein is CASSTLPPGPTDTQYF. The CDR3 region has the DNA TGCGCCAGCAGCACACTGCCGCCGGGGCCCACAGATACGCAGTATTTT.

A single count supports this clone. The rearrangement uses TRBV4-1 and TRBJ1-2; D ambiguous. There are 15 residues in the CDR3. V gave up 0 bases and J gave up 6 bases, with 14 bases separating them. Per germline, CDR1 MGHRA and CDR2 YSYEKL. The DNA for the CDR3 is TGCGCCAGCAGCCAAGATGCCCCGCTTCAGGATGGCTACACCTTC. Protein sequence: CASSQDAPLQDGYTF.

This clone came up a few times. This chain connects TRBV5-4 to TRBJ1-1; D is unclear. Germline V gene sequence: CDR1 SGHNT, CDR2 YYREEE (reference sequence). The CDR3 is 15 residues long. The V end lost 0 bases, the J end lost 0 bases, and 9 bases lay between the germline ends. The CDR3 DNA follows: TGTGCCAGCAGCTTGGCGGGCCGAGTGAACACTGAAGCTTTCTTT. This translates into CASSLAGRVNTEAFF. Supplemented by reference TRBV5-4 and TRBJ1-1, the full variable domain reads ETGVTQSPTHLIKTRGQQVTLRCSSQSGHNTVSWYQQALGQGPQFIFQYYREEENGRGNFPPRFSGLQFPNYSSELNVNALELDDSALYLCASSLAGRVNTEAFFGQGTRLTVV.

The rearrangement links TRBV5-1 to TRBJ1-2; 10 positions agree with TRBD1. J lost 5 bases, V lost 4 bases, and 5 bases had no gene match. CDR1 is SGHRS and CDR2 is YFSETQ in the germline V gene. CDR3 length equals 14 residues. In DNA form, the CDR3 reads TGCGCCAGCAGCCAGACAGGGGGCGGGTATGGCTACACCTTC. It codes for CASSQTGGGYGYTF.

This chain's CDR3 is CASSDTSHDTQYF. CDR3 in DNA: TGCGCCAGCTCTGATACTAGCCACGATACGCAGTATTTT. This rearrangement joins TRBV10-2 to TRBJ2-3; D may be TRBD2 (6 bases). Germline V gives CDR1 WSHSY, CDR2 SAAADI. This CDR3 contains 13 residues. Trimming cost V 8 bases and J 6 bases, with 15 bases left between them.

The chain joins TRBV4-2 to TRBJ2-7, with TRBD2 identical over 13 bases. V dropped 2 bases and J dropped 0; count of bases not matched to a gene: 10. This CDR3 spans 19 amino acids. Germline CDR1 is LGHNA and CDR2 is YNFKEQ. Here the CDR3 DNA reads TGTGCCAGCAGCCAACTCGTGGGACTAGCGGGGCGGAGCTCCTACGAGCAGTACTTC. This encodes CASSQLVGLAGRSSYEQYF.

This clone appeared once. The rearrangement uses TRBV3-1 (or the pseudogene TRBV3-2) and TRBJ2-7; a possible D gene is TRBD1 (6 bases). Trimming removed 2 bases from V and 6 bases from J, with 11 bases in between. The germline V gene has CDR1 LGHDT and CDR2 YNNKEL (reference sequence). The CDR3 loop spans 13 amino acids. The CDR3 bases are TGTGCCAGCAGCCAAACAGGGAGTTGCGAGCAGTACTTC. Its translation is CASSQTGSCEQYF.

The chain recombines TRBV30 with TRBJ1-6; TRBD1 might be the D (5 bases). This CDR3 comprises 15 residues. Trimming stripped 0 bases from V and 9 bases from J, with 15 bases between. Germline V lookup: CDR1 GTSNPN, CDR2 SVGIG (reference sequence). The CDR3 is CAWSVRQGYPSPLHF. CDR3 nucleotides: TGTGCCTGGAGTGTACGGCAGGGCTACCCTTCACCCCTCCACTTT. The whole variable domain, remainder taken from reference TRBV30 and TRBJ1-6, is SQTIHQWPATLVQPVGSPLSLECTVEGTSNPNLYWYRQAAGRGLQLLFYSVGIGQISSEVPQNLSASRPQDRQFILSSKKLLLSDSGFYLCAWSVRQGYPSPLHFGNGTRLTVT.

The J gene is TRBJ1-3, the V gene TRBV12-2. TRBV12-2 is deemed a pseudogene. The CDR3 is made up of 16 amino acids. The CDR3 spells CASRFPVGVSGNTIYF. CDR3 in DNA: TGTGCAAGTCGCTTCCCAGTTGGCGTCTCTGGAAACACCATATATTTT.

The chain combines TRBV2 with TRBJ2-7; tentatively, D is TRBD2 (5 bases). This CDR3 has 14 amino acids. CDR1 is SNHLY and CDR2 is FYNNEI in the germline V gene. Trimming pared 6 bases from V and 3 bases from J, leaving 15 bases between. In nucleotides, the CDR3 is TGTGCCAGCAGGAGCCCCGGGGTGTACTACGAGCAGTACTTC. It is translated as CASRSPGVYYEQYF.